This T cell receptor (beta chain) originates from a study of cytotoxic CD8 clonotypes in ibrutinib-treated CLL. On the study more broadly: There were, on average, roughly 260,000 productive templates and about 85,000 productive rearrangements per sample.

Assay used: immunoSEQ multiplex PCR; TCRdb lists only in-frame clones, some missing. This sample carries about 140,000 clones, approximately 90% of them seen once, and the ten largest clones take about 10%. As input for TCR beta libraries, around 2.1 micrograms of genomic DNA came from cryopreserved PBMCs. CDR1 is ENHRY and CDR2 is SYGVKD in the germline V gene. The CDR3 runs to 15 residues. V dropped 3 bases and J dropped 5; count of bases not matched to a gene: 10. Broader study findings: Upon ibrutinib response clonality rose, and upon progression it fell back toward baseline.

Of note for this clone: Antigen specificity is unknown.

This TCR was sampled from a human donor with chronic lymphocytic leukemia. The chain uses TRBV10-3 and TRBJ2-7, with 7 bases identical to TRBD1. The input for sequencing was PBMCs, taken after 12 months of ibrutinib treatment. Here the CDR3 reads CAISDGRGQWNEQYF. The CDR3 DNA sequence: TGTGCCATCAGTGATGGTAGGGGGCAATGGAACGAGCAGTACTTC.